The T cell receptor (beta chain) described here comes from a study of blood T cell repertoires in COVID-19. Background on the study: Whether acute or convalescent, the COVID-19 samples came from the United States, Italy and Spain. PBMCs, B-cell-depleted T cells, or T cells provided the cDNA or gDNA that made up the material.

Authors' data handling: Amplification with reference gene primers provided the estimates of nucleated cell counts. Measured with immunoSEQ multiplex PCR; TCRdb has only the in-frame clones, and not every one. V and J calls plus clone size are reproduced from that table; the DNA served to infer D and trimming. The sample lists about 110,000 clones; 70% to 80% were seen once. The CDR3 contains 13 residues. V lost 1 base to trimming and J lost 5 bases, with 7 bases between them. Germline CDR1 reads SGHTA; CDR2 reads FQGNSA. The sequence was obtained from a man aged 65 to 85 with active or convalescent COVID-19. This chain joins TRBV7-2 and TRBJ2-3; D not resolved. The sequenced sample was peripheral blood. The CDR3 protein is CASSLGSGDTQYF. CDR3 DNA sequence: TGTGCCAGCAGCTTAGGGTCGGGAGATACGCAGTATTTT.